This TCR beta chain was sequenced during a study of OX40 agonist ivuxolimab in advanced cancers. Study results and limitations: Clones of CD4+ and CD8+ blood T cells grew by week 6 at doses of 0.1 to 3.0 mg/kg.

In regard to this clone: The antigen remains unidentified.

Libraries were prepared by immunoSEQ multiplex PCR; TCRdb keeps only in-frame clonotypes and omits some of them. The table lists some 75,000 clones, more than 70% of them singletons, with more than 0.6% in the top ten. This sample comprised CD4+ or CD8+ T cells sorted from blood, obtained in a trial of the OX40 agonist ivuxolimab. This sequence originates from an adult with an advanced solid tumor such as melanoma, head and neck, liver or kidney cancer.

The CDR3 region is CASSIQGQLSTEAFF. The CDR3 coding sequence is TGTGCCAGTAGTATTCAGGGACAGCTAAGCACTGAAGCTTTCTTT. The J gene is TRBJ1-1, the V gene TRBV19; 7 nucleotides agree with TRBD1. Unmatched junction bases numbered 8, after V lost 3 bases and J lost 4 bases. Germline V gene lookup returns CDR1 LNHDA and CDR2 SQIVND (reference sequence). The CDR3 runs 15 residues.